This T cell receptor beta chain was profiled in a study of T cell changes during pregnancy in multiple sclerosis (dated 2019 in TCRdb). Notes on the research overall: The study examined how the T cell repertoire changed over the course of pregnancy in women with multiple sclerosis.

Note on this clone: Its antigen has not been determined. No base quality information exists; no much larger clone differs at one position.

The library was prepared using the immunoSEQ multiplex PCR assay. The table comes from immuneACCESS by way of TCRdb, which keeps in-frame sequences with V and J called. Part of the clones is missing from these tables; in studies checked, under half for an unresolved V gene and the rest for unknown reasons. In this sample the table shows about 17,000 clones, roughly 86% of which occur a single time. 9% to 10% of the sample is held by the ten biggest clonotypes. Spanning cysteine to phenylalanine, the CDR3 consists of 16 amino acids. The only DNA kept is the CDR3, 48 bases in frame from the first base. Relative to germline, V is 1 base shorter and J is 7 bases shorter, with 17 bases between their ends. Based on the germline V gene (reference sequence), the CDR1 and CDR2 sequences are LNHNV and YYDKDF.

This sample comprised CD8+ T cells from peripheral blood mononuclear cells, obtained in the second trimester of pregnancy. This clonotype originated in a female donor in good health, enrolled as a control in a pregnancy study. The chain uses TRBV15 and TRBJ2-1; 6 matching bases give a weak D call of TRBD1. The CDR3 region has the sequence CATSRVPLAQGNEQFF. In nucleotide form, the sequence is TGTGCCACCAGCAGAGTCCCTCTGGCCCAGGGGAATGAGCAGTTCTTC.